The clone carrying this T cell receptor beta chain was seen more than once but under ten times. CDR1 and CDR2 from the germline V gene are SEHNR and FQNEAQ (reference sequence). The V segment lost 1 base and the J segment 0 bases; nucleotides outside the gene matches: 8. The CDR3 has 17 amino acids. These data are taken from a study of T cell changes during pregnancy in multiple sclerosis. TCRdb keeps only in-frame clones here, not all; method: immunoSEQ multiplex PCR. The repertoire holds some 37,000 clones, with about 91% as singletons. Sequenced here: CD8+ T cells from peripheral blood mononuclear cells, sampled after pregnancy. V gene TRBV7-9 combines with J gene TRBJ1-1; the match to TRBD1 covers 7 bases. The clonotype was recovered from a female donor with multiple sclerosis, enrolled in a pregnancy study. The CDR3 nucleotides are TGTGCCAGCAGCTTAGGGTTGGACAGGTATATGAACACTGAAGCTTTCTTT. It specifies CASSLGLDRYMNTEAFF.